This TCR beta chain is drawn from a study of blood T cell repertoires in COVID-19. Study-level background: Samples of COVID-19 (acute and convalescent) were obtained from the United States, Italy and Spain. The analysed material was cDNA or gDNA that came from T cells, B-cell-depleted T cells, or PBMCs.

This CDR3 region has 13 residues. Trimming took 1 base from V and 10 from J, leaving 13 bases between them. Per the germline V gene, CDR1 is SGHAT and CDR2 is FQNNGV. This clone was seen just once. Original analysis: Cell counts per sample came from amplifying reference gene primers. The data were produced by immunoSEQ multiplex PCR, yet TCRdb's version contains in-frame clones alone and is incomplete. V, J and clone size derive from that table, while D and trimming were established from the DNA sequence. The data contain 83,000 or so clones, roughly 79% of them seen just once; the ten biggest clones take up approximately 9.3%.

What was sequenced was peripheral blood. The chain has TRBV11-2 and TRBJ1-1, with D maybe TRBD1 (5 bases). The TCR originated in a woman aged 80 or over with acute or convalescent COVID-19. The CDR3 coding sequence is TGTGCCAGCAGCTTAGCCTCCACAGGTATAGCTTTCTTT. This translates into CASSLASTGIAFF.